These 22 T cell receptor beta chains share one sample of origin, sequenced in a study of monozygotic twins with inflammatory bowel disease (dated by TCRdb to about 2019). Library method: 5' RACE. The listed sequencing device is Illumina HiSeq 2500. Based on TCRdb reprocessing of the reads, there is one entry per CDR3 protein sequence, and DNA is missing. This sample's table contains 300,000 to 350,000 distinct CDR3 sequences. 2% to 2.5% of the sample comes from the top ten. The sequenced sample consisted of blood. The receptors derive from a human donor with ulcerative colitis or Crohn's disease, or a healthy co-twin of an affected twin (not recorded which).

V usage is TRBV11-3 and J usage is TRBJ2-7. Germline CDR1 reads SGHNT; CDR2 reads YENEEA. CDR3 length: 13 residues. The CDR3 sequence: CASSLETSYEQYF.

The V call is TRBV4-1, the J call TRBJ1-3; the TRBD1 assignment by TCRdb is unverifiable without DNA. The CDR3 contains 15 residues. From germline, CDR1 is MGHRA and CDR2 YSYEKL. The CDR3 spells CASSQGQGPGNTIYF.

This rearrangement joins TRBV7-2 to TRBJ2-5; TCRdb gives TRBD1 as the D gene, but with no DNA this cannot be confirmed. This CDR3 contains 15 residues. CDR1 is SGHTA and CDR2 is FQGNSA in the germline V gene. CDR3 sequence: CASSLEGARLETQYF.

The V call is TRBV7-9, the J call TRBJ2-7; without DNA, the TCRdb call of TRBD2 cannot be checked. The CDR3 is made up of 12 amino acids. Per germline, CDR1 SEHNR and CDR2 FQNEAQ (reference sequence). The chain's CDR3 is CATEGDMYEQYF.

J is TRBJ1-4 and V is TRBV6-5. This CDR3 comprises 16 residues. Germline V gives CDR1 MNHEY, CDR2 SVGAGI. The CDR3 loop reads CASSYSGPATNEKLFF.

CDR3 loop: CASSLISGGRFDEQFF. The J gene is TRBJ2-1, the V gene TRBV7-9; TCRdb proposes TRBD2, but this gene call is untestable without DNA. Germline CDR1 reads SEHNR; CDR2 reads FQNEAQ (reference sequence). This CDR3 has 16 residues.

The CDR3 loop is CSARDQASGRVYEQYF. This chain links TRBV20-1 with TRBJ2-7; TCRdb's D call of TRBD2 is untestable without DNA. The CDR3 has 16 amino acids. From germline, CDR1 is DFQATT and CDR2 SNEGSKA (reference sequence).

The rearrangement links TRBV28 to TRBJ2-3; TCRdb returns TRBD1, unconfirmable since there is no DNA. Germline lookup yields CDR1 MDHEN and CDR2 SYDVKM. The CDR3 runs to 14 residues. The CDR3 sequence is CASSLWWGGDTQYF. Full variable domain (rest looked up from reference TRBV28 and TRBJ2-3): DVKVTQSSRYLVKRTGEKVFLECVQDMDHENMFWYRQDPGLGLRLIYFSYDVKMKEKGDIPEGYSVSREKKERFSLILESASTNQTSMYLCASSLWWGGDTQYFGPGTRLTVL.

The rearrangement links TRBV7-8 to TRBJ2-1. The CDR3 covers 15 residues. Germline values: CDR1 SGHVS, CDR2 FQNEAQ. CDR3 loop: CASSPNRGSYNEQFF.

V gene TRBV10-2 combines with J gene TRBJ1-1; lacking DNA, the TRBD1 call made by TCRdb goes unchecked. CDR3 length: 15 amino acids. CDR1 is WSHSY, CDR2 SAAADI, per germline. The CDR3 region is CASKSTGSVNTEAFF.

The CDR3 spells CSVPREGTYNEQFF. The chain has TRBV29-1 and TRBJ2-1; there is no DNA to check the TCRdb D call of TRBD2. The CDR3 runs to 14 residues. Germline V lookup: CDR1 SQVTM, CDR2 ANQGSEA.

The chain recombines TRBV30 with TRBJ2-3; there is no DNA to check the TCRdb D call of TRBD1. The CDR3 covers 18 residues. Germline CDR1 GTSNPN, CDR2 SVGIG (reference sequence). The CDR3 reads CAWSVAPFGTGHPDTQYF.

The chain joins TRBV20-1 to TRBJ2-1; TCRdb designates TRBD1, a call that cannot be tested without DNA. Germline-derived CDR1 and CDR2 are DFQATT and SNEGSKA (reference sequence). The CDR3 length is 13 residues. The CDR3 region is CSAKRTGGGEQFF.

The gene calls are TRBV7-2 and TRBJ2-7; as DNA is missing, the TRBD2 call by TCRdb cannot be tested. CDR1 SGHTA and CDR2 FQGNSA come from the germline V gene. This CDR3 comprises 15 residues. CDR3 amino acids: CASSLVGPELYEQYF.

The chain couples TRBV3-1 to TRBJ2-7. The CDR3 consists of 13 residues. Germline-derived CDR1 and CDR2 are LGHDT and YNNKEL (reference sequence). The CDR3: CASSQSGSYEQYF.

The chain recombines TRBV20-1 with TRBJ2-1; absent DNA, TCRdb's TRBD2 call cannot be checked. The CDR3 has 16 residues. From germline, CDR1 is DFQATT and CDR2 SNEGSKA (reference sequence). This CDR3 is CSGESTSGRRQNEQFF.

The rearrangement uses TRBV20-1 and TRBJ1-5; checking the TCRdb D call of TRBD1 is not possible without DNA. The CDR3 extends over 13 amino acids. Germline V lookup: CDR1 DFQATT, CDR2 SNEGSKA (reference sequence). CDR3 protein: CSSNSGINQPQHF.

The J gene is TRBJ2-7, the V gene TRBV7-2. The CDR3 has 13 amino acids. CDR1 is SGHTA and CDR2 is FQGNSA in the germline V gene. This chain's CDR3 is CASSLAPAYEQYF. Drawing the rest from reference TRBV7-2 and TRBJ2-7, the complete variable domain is GAGVSQSPSNKVTEKGKDVELRCDPISGHTALYWYRQSLGQGLEFLIYFQGNSAPDKSGLPSDRFSAERTGGSVSTLTIQRTQQEDSAVYLCASSLAPAYEQYFGPGTRLTVT.

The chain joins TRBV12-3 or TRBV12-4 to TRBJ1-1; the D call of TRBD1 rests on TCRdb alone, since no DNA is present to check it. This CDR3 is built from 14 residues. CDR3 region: CASSHQGASTEAFF.

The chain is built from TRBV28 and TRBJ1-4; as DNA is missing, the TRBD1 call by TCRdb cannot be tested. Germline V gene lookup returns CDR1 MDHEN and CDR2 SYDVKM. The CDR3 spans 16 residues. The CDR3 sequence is CASSLGGGSSNEKLFF.

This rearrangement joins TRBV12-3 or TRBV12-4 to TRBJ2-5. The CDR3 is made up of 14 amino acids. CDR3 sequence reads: CASSDSGAQETQYF.

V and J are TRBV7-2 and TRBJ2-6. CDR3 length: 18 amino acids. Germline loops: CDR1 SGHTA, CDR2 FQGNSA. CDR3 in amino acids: CASSLGRMLYSGANVLTF.